These 20 T cell receptor beta chains were sequenced from one sample in a study of CD8 T cells in ankylosing spondylitis (dated by TCRdb to the late 2010s). Library creation used 5' RACE. Data came from an Illumina HiSeq 2500. TCRdb trimmed public reads at Q25 via fastp, called clones via MiXCR and kept in-frame beta chains. Every distinct CDR3 protein forms one entry, paired with its most common genes and DNA. The sample profile shows 200,000 to 250,000 distinct CDR3 sequences; around 19% of them were found once. About two fifths of the sample rests with the top ten. Results the study describes overall, beyond this receptor: Blood from ankylosing spondylitis patients appeared to be characterized by a TCR beta motif composed of about eight highly homologous amino acid variants.

These TCRs are of unknown antigen specificity. The sequenced material came from blood, either unsorted or a sorted T cell fraction (not recorded which). These TCRs come from a male donor with ankylosing spondylitis.

The chain has TRBV6-1 and TRBJ1-1; D is unclear. The V end lost 9 bases, the J end lost 0 bases, and 14 bases lay between the germline ends. Looked up from germline, CDR1 is MNHNS and CDR2 is SASEGT. The CDR3 totals 14 residues. The CDR3 region is CASSIGEMNTEAFF. Here the CDR3 DNA reads TGTGCCAGTTCCATAGGAGAAATGAACACTGAAGCTTTCTTT.

The sample holds many counts of this clonotype. The chain carries TRBV20-1 and TRBJ2-5; the D gene could be TRBD1 or TRBD2 (6 bases each). Germline CDR1 is DFQATT and CDR2 is SNEGSKA (reference sequence). The germline V and J ends were trimmed by 1 base and 1 base, with 19 bases remaining between them. The CDR3 loop spans 17 amino acids. The CDR3: CSARGQDSGDFQETQYF. CDR3 nucleotide sequence: TGCAGTGCTAGAGGTCAAGATTCAGGGGACTTCCAAGAGACCCAGTACTTC.

The sample holds many counts of this clonotype. The gene calls are TRBV10-3 and TRBJ2-7; 10 bases fit TRBD2. The CDR3 loop spans 14 amino acids. V was pared by 3 bases and J by 2 bases, with 1 base of the junction left unmatched. From germline, CDR1 is ENHRY and CDR2 SYGVKD. The chain's CDR3 is CAISDTSGTYEQYF. The CDR3 nucleotides read TGTGCCATCAGTGATACTAGCGGGACCTACGAGCAGTACTTC.

About this clonotype itself: The junction departs from the called germline gene at one end, perhaps through a read error. The V call is TRBV2, the J call TRBJ2-3; 9 positions match TRBD2. Germline V gene sequence: CDR1 SNHLY, CDR2 FYNNEI. The CDR3 has 17 residues. CDR3 sequence: CASSEMVIAGAADSQYF. In DNA, the CDR3 is TGTGCCAGCAGTGAAATGGTGATAGCGGGGGCGGCAGATTCGCAGTATTTT.

This clonotype has just a few counts. The chain has TRBV24-1 and TRBJ2-7; D is unresolved. Trimming removed 2 bases from V and 6 bases from J, with 7 bases in between. CDR1 is KGHDR and CDR2 is SFDVKD in the germline V gene. This CDR3 contains 12 residues. The CDR3 is CATSDWRGEQYF. CDR3 nucleotides: TGTGCCACCAGTGATTGGCGAGGCGAGCAGTACTTC.

This clonotype was counted a few times. V is TRBV28 and J is TRBJ1-1; no clear D. From germline, CDR1 is MDHEN and CDR2 SYDVKM. The CDR3 sequence is 18 residues long. Trimming removed 1 base from V and 1 base from J, with 19 bases in between. CDR3 loop: CASSLYAGKSKPNTEAFF. DNA for the CDR3: TGTGCCAGCAGTTTATACGCGGGGAAATCGAAGCCGAACACTGAAGCTTTCTTT.

This chain joins TRBV7-2 and TRBJ2-1, with D tentatively TRBD2 (6 bases). V was trimmed by 0 bases and J by 2 bases, leaving 11 bases between them. Germline CDR1 SGHTA, CDR2 FQGNSA. The CDR3 extends over 16 amino acids. This CDR3 is CASSLAIGLPYNEQFF. The CDR3 DNA sequence: TGTGCCAGCAGCTTAGCGATAGGACTACCCTACAATGAGCAGTTCTTC.

This chain uses TRBV5-1 with TRBJ2-5; 8 bases line up with TRBD2. V trimming: 2 bases; J trimming: 1 base; junction bases outside the gene matches: 4. There are 15 residues in the CDR3. Germline values: CDR1 SGHRS, CDR2 YFSETQ. The CDR3 loop reads CASSLLAALQETQYF. CDR3 DNA sequence: TGCGCCAGCAGCTTACTAGCGGCCCTCCAAGAGACCCAGTACTTC.

The chain has TRBV7-9 and TRBJ1-2; D gene unclear. Germline assignment: CDR1 SEHNR and CDR2 FQNEAQ (reference sequence). The CDR3 consists of 14 residues. V shed 5 bases and J shed 8 bases, with 18 bases lying between them. The CDR3 sequence is CASSAQTFLEGYTF. CDR3 nucleotide sequence: TGTGCCAGCAGCGCTCAGACTTTTCTGGAGGGCTACACCTTC.

The CDR3 region has the DNA TGTGCCAGCAGCCCCGGGGGACAGGGGAACTACGAGCAGTACTTC. Translated, it gives CASSPGGQGNYEQYF. V usage is TRBV13 and J usage is TRBJ2-7; TRBD1 agrees at 10 bases. The CDR3 extends over 15 amino acids. J gave up 3 bases and V 5 bases, and 7 bases lay outside the gene matches. Germline-derived CDR1 and CDR2 are PRHDT and FYEKMQ (reference sequence). The full variable domain, with the rest looked up from reference TRBV13 and TRBJ2-7, is AAGVIQSPRHLIKEKRETATLKCYPIPRHDTVYWYQQGPGQDPQFLISFYEKMQSDKGSIPDRFSAQQFSDYHSELNMSSLELGDSALYFCASSPGGQGNYEQYFGPGTRLTVT.

This clonotype has more than one count but fewer than ten. The V and J genes are TRBV6-1 and TRBJ2-7; 8 positions agree with TRBD2. The CDR3 contains 14 residues. V lost 10 bases to trimming and J lost 3 bases; unmatched junction nucleotides: 11. The V gene's germline CDR1 is MNHNS and CDR2 SASEGT. CDR3: CATSPGLVVYEQYF. The DNA for the CDR3 is TGTGCCACCTCTCCGGGACTAGTGGTCTACGAGCAGTACTTC.

This clonotype was seen a single time. The chain is built from TRBV20-1 and TRBJ2-2; D unclear. Trimming cost V 6 bases and J 0 bases, with 8 bases left between them. The CDR3 consists of 13 residues. Per the germline V gene, CDR1 is DFQATT and CDR2 is SNEGSKA (reference sequence). The CDR3 sequence is CSARISNTGELFF. In DNA, the CDR3 is TGCAGTGCGAGAATATCGAACACCGGGGAGCTGTTTTTT.

This clonotype was observed a handful of times. CDR3 in DNA: TGCGCCAGCAATGAAGCTAATGGTTGGACCGGGGAGCTGTTTTTT. Its protein is CASNEANGWTGELFF. The genes are TRBV4-1 and TRBJ2-2; unclear D gene. The CDR3 consists of 15 residues. V lost 7 bases to trimming and J lost 5 bases, with 17 bases between them. Germline CDR1 and CDR2: MGHRA and YSYEKL.

As DNA, the CDR3 is TGCGCCAGCAGCTTGGCCGAGAGGGCAGCCCAGTCCTACGAGCAGTACTTC. Its protein is CASSLAERAAQSYEQYF. The V gene is TRBV5-1, the J gene TRBJ2-7, with D tentatively TRBD2 (5 bases). The CDR3 has 17 amino acids. Germline lookup yields CDR1 SGHRS and CDR2 YFSETQ. Between the trimmed V and J ends, which lost 0 bases and 1 base, there was a span of 17 bases.

This clonotype showed up just a few times. The chain links TRBV21-1 to TRBJ1-3; TRBD1 was called by the table and not checked on the DNA. TRBV21-1 is a pseudogene. This CDR3 spans 15 amino acids. DNA of the CDR3: TGTGCCAGCAGCAAAGGCAGGGGCTGTGGAAACACCATATATTTT. Its protein product is CASSKGRGCGNTIYF.

This clonotype came up a few times. The chain couples TRBV7-9 to TRBJ2-5, with a possible D match to TRBD2 (6 bases). The germline CDR1 and CDR2 sequences are SEHNR and FQNEAQ (reference sequence). V was pared by 4 bases and J by 5 bases, with 14 bases between. The CDR3 is made up of 14 amino acids. The CDR3 DNA reads TGTGCCAGCAGCTCCTGGGCGGGGAAGGAGACCCAGTACTTC. It codes for CASSSWAGKETQYF. Filled out from reference TRBV7-9 and TRBJ2-5, the complete variable domain reads DTGVSQNPRHKITKRGQNVTFRCDPISEHNRLYWYRQTLGQGPEFLTYFQNEAQLEKSRLLSDRFSAERPKGSFSTLEIQRTEQGDSAMYLCASSSWAGKETQYFGPGTRLLVL.

The chain couples TRBV9 to TRBJ2-3; 8 nucleotides line up with TRBD2. Germline CDR1 is SGDLS and CDR2 is YYNGEE. The CDR3 has 14 residues. The junction had 1 base not matched to a gene; V was cut back by 0 bases and J by 4 bases. The CDR3 loop reads CASSVDGGADTQYF. CDR3 DNA sequence: TGTGCCAGCAGCGTAGACGGGGGGGCAGATACGCAGTATTTT.

The table lists this clonotype with many counts. V is TRBV5-1 and J is TRBJ2-7; weak D call: TRBD1 (6 bases). V dropped 0 bases and J dropped 4 bases, with 11 bases sitting between them. CDR3 length: 14 amino acids. Germline-derived CDR1 and CDR2 are SGHRS and YFSETQ. The CDR3 DNA reads as TGCGCCAGCAGCTTGGGACAGGACCAATACGAGCAGTACTTC. Residues: CASSLGQDQYEQYF.

This chain uses TRBV12-3 or TRBV12-4 with TRBJ2-7, with D maybe TRBD1 (6 bases). Between the trimmed V and J ends, which lost 5 bases and 3 bases, there was a span of 14 bases. This CDR3 contains 14 residues. This CDR3 is CASSQTGNLYEQYF. The CDR3 DNA follows: TGTGCCAGCAGTCAAACAGGGAACCTCTACGAGCAGTACTTC.

This clonotype was seen only a few times. The chain combines TRBV7-3 with TRBJ2-1, with a possible D match to TRBD1 (6 bases). In germline, CDR1 is SGHTA, CDR2 FQGTGA. This CDR3 has 15 amino acids. Trimming took 1 base from V and 6 from J, leaving 13 bases between them. The CDR3: CASSLRDTPGNEQFF. The CDR3 nucleotides read TGTGCCAGCAGCTTAAGGGACACCCCGGGCAATGAGCAGTTCTTC.